This TCR beta chain originates from a study of early T cells in non-severe SARS-CoV-2 infection. For the study at large: Chains were not paired, and sequencing was done on bulk RNA from unsorted whole blood.

This clonotype has a handful of counts. Unique molecular identifiers were affixed to single, distinct cDNA molecules. In TCRdb, the 5' RACE reads were re-called with MiXCR into one record per CDR3 protein. The sample has nearly 95,000 distinct CDR3 sequences, over 15% seen once. CDR1 SGHAT and CDR2 FQNNGV come from the germline V gene. CDR3 length equals 13 residues. V lost 0 bases to trimming and J lost 10 bases; unmatched junction nucleotides: 5. Sequenced here: whole blood, sampled at baseline. The chain links TRBV11-2 to TRBJ2-5; the match to TRBD1 covers 7 bases. This clonotype originated in an adult who was a healthcare worker with PCR-confirmed SARS-CoV-2 infection or an uninfected control (not recorded which). The CDR3 spells CASSLEIQGIQYF. CDR3 DNA sequence: TGTGCCAGCAGCTTAGAGATACAGGGGATCCAGTACTTC.